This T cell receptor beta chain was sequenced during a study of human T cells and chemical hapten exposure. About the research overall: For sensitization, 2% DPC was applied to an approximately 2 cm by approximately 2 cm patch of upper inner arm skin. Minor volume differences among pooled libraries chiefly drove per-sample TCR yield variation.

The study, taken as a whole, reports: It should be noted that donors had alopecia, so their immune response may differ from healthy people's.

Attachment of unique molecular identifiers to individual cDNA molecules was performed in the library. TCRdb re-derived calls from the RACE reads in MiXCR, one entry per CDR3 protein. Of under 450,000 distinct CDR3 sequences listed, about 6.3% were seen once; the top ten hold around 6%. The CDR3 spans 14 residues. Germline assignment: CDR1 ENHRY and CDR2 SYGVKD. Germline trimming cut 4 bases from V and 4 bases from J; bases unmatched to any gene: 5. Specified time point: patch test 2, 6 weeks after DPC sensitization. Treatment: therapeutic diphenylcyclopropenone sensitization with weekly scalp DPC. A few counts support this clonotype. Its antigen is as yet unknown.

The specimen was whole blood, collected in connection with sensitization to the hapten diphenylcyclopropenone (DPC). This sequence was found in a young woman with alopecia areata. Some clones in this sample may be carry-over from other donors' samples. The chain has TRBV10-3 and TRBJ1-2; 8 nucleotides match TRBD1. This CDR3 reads CAISGTGLGYGYTF. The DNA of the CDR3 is TGTGCCATCAGTGGGACAGGGCTAGGCTATGGCTACACCTTC.